This TCR beta chain was recovered during a study of blood T cell repertoires in COVID-19. TCRdb's table, derived via immunoSEQ multiplex PCR, lists solely in-frame clones and lacks some. In the table there are about 74,000 clones, 88% of which are singletons. Sequences were obtained from peripheral blood. The sequence came from an elderly woman with acute or convalescent COVID-19.

CDR3 residues: CASSLETGVTDEQYF. The CDR3 DNA reads as TGTGCCAGCAGCCTTGAGACAGGGGTAACCGACGAGCAGTACTTC. The chain couples TRBV11-3 to TRBJ2-7, with 8 nucleotides matching TRBD1. The junction had 11 bases not matched to a gene; V was cut back by 5 bases and J by 5 bases. Per germline, CDR1 SGHNT and CDR2 YENEEA. The CDR3 extends over 15 amino acids.